This T cell receptor beta chain was captured in a study of blood T cell repertoires in COVID-19. As for the study in general: The analysed material was cDNA or gDNA that came from T cells, B-cell-depleted T cells, or PBMCs.

In the authors' methods: Amplification of reference gene primers was used by the study to estimate nucleated cell counts. Using immunoSEQ multiplex PCR, the repertoire was profiled, and TCRdb retains in-frame clones only, with some absent. V, J and clone size are those of that table, while D and trimming were read from the DNA. The repertoire holds around 130,000 clones, 77% seen once, with over 15% in the top ten. CDR1 is ENHRY, CDR2 SYGVKD, per germline. The CDR3 has 20 residues. Trimming removed 0 bases from V and 3 bases from J; junction bases left unmatched: 16. The sequence was collected from a man older than 75 with acute or convalescent COVID-19. The sequenced sample consisted of peripheral blood. This chain links TRBV10-3 with TRBJ1-5; 8 bases match TRBD1. CDR3 residues: CAISESSGGRGQRVNQPQHF. The CDR3 DNA follows: TGTGCCATCAGTGAGTCGAGTGGGGGCAGGGGGCAGAGGGTCAATCAGCCCCAGCATTTT.